The next 14 T cell receptor beta chains were all read from a single sample in a study of technical replicates of blood from a handful of donors. Clones were read by immunoSEQ multiplex PCR, and TCRdb kept only the in-frame ones, dropping some. Here the sample spans over 60,000 clones, 85% to 95% being singletons. Sequenced input: T cells isolated from PBMCs. The source of these receptors is a human donor in good health.

This CDR3 reads CASSGGETQYF. Written as DNA, the CDR3 is TGTGCCAGCAGCGGAGGGGAGACCCAGTACTTC. V gene TRBV9 combines with J gene TRBJ2-5, with a possible D match to TRBD2 (5 bases). Germline CDR1 and CDR2: SGDLS and YYNGEE. The length of the CDR3 is 11 residues. The V gene lost 3 bases and the J gene lost 5 bases, with 5 bases spanning the gap. Complete variable domain (other parts from reference TRBV9 and TRBJ2-5): DSGVTQTPKHLITATGQRVTLRCSPRSGDLSVYWYQQSLDQGLQFLIQYYNGEERAKGNILERFSAQQFPDLHSELNLSSLELGDSALYFCASSGGETQYFGPGTRLLVL.

This clone occurred once. The chain carries TRBV28 and TRBJ2-7; TRBD2 matches 9 bases. With 2 bases clipped from V and 2 bases from J, the junction kept 10 bases outside the gene matches. CDR1 and CDR2 from the germline V gene are MDHEN and SYDVKM. This CDR3 has 17 amino acids. In nucleotides, the CDR3 is TGTGCCAGCAGTTTAACGGCTCTTAGCGGGGGAACCTACGAGCAGTACTTC. This sequence encodes CASSLTALSGGTYEQYF.

This chain joins TRBV9 and TRBJ2-3, with D perhaps TRBD1 (5 bases). The CDR3 length is 13 residues. Between the trimmed V and J ends, which lost 0 bases and 5 bases, there was a span of 7 bases. CDR1 is SGDLS and CDR2 is YYNGEE in the germline V gene. CDR3 sequence: CASSVGTGDTQYF. For the CDR3, the DNA is TGTGCCAGCAGCGTAGGAACAGGAGATACGCAGTATTTT.

The chain couples TRBV19 to TRBJ2-7; TRBD2 might be the D (6 bases). Germline CDR1 and CDR2: LNHDA and SQIVND (reference sequence). CDR3 length equals 12 residues. V shed 5 bases and J shed 4 bases, with 9 bases lying between them. In DNA form, the CDR3 reads TGTGCCAGTAGTGGGGAGGTATACGAGCAGTACTTC. Residues: CASSGEVYEQYF.

The V call is TRBV27, the J call TRBJ1-4, with D maybe TRBD1 (6 bases). With 4 bases removed from V and 2 bases from J, the gap between germline ends came to 11 bases. This CDR3 is built from 15 residues. Germline V gives CDR1 MNHEY, CDR2 SMNVEV (reference sequence). CDR3 sequence (DNA): TGTGCCAGCAGTTCAGGGGACGGGACTAATGAAAAACTGTTTTTT. This translates into CASSSGDGTNEKLFF.

The chain has TRBV4-1 and TRBJ1-2, with 10 nucleotides matching TRBD1. The CDR3 is 14 amino acids. V lost 2 bases and J lost 8; bases outside the gene matches: 5. The germline V gene encodes CDR1 MGHRA and CDR2 YSYEKL. CDR3 nucleotide sequence: TGCGCCAGCAGCCAACCGGGACAGGGGAGGGGCTACACCTTC. This gives the protein CASSQPGQGRGYTF.

The chain has TRBV7-9 and TRBJ1-5; D is uncertain. V lost 2 bases to trimming and J lost 4 bases, with 6 bases between them. Germline CDR1 SEHNR, CDR2 FQNEAQ (reference sequence). The CDR3 contains 13 residues. CDR3 region: CASSLSGNQPQHF. The CDR3 DNA reads as TGTGCCAGCAGCTTATCCGGGAATCAGCCCCAGCATTTT.

This clone came up once. The chain links TRBV5-8 to TRBJ2-5, with D maybe TRBD1 (6 bases). This CDR3 is built from 16 residues. V lost 0 bases and J lost 4, with 16 bases in between. The germline V gene encodes CDR1 SGHTS and CDR2 YDEGEE. This chain's CDR3 is CASSLAAQGKRETQYF. For the CDR3, the DNA is TGTGCCAGCAGCTTGGCCGCGCAGGGGAAGAGAGAGACCCAGTACTTC.

V is TRBV6-4 and J is TRBJ2-7; the match to TRBD1 covers 7 bases. The CDR3 is made up of 14 amino acids. From germline, CDR1 is MRHNA and CDR2 SNTAGT. V lost 4 bases, J lost 6 bases, and 9 bases stayed unmatched. CDR3 DNA: TGTGCCAGCAGTGTACCCTCAGGGGGAAGCGAGCAGTACTTC. Amino acids: CASSVPSGGSEQYF.

The chain has TRBV28 and TRBJ1-2; no definite D call. The ends were cut back, 6 bases at V and 4 bases at J, with 18 bases in the middle. Looked up from germline, CDR1 is MDHEN and CDR2 is SYDVKM. CDR3 length: 15 residues. The CDR3 region has the DNA TGTGCCAGCAGCCCGGTGGTAGGAGGTTTCTATGGCTACACCTTC. This codes for CASSPVVGGFYGYTF.

The CDR3, as DNA: TGTGCTAGTGGGAACAGGGGGCGAGAGACCCAGTACTTC. Its protein product is CASGNRGRETQYF. V is TRBV12-5 and J is TRBJ2-5; 9 nucleotides match TRBD1. V dropped 6 bases and J dropped 4; count of bases not matched to a gene: 3. The CDR3 is made up of 13 amino acids. The germline V gene encodes CDR1 LGHNT and CDR2 FRNRAP. Using reference TRBV12-5 and TRBJ2-5 for the parts outside the CDR3, the full variable domain is DARVTQTPRHKVTEMGQEVTMRCQPILGHNTVFWYRQTMMQGLELLAYFRNRAPLDDSGMPKDRFSAEMPDATLATLKIQPSEPRDSAVYFCASGNRGRETQYFGPGTRLLVL.

This clone was detected a few times. The gene calls are TRBV5-1 and TRBJ1-2; TRBD1 aligns across 11 bases. The V segment lost 4 bases and the J segment 4 bases; nucleotides outside the gene matches: 3. The germline gives CDR1 SGHRS, CDR2 YFSETQ. The CDR3 totals 14 residues. The CDR3, as DNA: TGCGCCAGCAGCCGGGACAGGGGGACCTATGGCTACACCTTC. This sequence encodes CASSRDRGTYGYTF.

J is TRBJ2-7 and V is TRBV4-1, with D perhaps TRBD1 (6 bases). The CDR3 length is 16 residues. The germline CDR1 and CDR2 sequences are MGHRA and YSYEKL. Trimming took off 5 bases at V and 3 bases at J, with 20 bases between the two ends. Here the CDR3 DNA reads TGCGCCAGCAGCAAGGGGGAAACTATTCCCGACTACGAGCAGTACTTC. Its protein product is CASSKGETIPDYEQYF.

V usage is TRBV19 and J usage is TRBJ1-1, with D possibly matching TRBD1 (5 bases). CDR1 and CDR2 (germline): LNHDA, SQIVND (reference sequence). The CDR3 totals 17 residues. Trimming removed 7 bases at V and 1 base at J, with 22 bases between. In DNA, the CDR3 is TGTGCCAGTACGGACCCACAGGTTTATCGCAGGAACACTGAAGCTTTCTTT. This gives the protein CASTDPQVYRRNTEAFF.